Presented here are 16 T cell receptor beta chains from one specimen sequenced in a study of T cells after yellow fever vaccination (dated by TCRdb to about 2019). Reading the label with the study, this specimen's treatment or condition is: live attenuated yellow fever vaccine strain. Receptors were amplified or captured by 5' RACE. The listed sequencing device is Illumina HiSeq 2500. Clones were called with MiXCR by TCRdb after fastp trimmed the public reads at Q25, and only in-frame beta chains were retained. All rows with the same CDR3 protein become a single entry with the most common DNA and genes. For this sample there are 600,000 to 750,000 distinct CDR3 sequences; roughly an eighth appear just once. 15% of the sample is taken by the ten largest. The material sequenced was PBMCs, taken on the day of the yellow fever booster vaccination. All receptors come from a man aged 25 to 40 who received the YFV17D yellow fever vaccine.

The chain joins TRBV11-1 to TRBJ2-2; tentatively, D is TRBD2 (5 bases). The germline V gene has CDR1 SGHAT and CDR2 FQDESV (reference sequence). Trimming shortened V by 0 bases and J by 4 bases, and 9 bases separated the two germline ends. The CDR3 covers 15 residues. CDR3 sequence reads: CASSLARRGTGELFF. The DNA of the CDR3 is TGTGCCAGCAGCTTAGCGCGACGGGGCACCGGGGAGCTGTTTTTT.

Details on this clonotype: One end of the junction fails to match germline, which may point to a read error. The chain uses TRBV5-1 and TRBJ1-4; D gene uncertain. The germline gives CDR1 SGHRS, CDR2 YFSETQ. The CDR3 extends over 14 amino acids. The CDR3 spells CASSGRGTHEKLFF. CDR3 nucleotide sequence: TGCGCCAGCAGCGGGAGAGGAACTCATGAAAAACTGTTTTTT.

About this clonotype: At one end, the junction sequence differs from germline, possibly due to a read error. V is TRBV4-3 and J is TRBJ2-2, with a possible D match to TRBD2 (5 bases). The CDR3 runs 13 residues. The germline gives CDR1 LGHNA, CDR2 YSLEER. CDR3 protein: CASSQDYTGEPFF. In DNA form, the CDR3 reads TGCGCCAGCAGCCAAGATTACACCGGGGAGCCGTTTTTT.

The rearrangement uses TRBV7-2 and TRBJ2-1; 10 bases agree with TRBD2. Germline CDR1 is SGHTA and CDR2 is FQGNSA. J gave up 4 bases and V 6 bases, and 3 bases lay outside the gene matches. CDR3 size: 14 residues. This CDR3 reads CASRLAGEYNEQFF. Here the CDR3 DNA reads TGTGCCAGCAGGCTAGCGGGGGAATACAATGAGCAGTTCTTC.

This clonotype was counted between two and nine times. The chain employs TRBV6-1 and TRBJ2-5, with 8 nucleotides matching TRBD2. The junction had 9 bases not matched to a gene; V was cut back by 4 bases and J by 5 bases. The CDR3 has 15 residues. Looked up from germline, CDR1 is MNHNS and CDR2 is SASEGT. This CDR3 reads CASSARSGSRETQYF. The CDR3 coding sequence is TGTGCCAGCAGTGCTAGGAGCGGGAGTCGGGAGACCCAGTACTTC.

The chain employs TRBV7-2 and TRBJ2-2; no reliable D call. V gave up 3 bases and J gave up 0 bases, with 8 bases separating them. CDR1 is SGHTA, CDR2 FQGNSA, per germline. The CDR3 sequence is 15 residues long. CDR3 sequence reads: CASSLYFANTGELFF. The CDR3 DNA follows: TGTGCCAGCAGCTTGTATTTCGCGAACACCGGGGAGCTGTTTTTT.

The gene calls are TRBV12-3 or TRBV12-4 and TRBJ1-2, with D maybe TRBD1 (6 bases). This CDR3 region has 16 residues. V shed 3 bases and J shed 8 bases, with 22 bases lying between them. CDR3 bases: TGTGCCAGCAGTTTGGAAGGAGTGGGCGCCGGGGGCGGCTACACCTTC. Translated, it gives CASSLEGVGAGGGYTF.

This clonotype was counted only a few times. The V and J genes are TRBV30 and TRBJ1-2; 10 bases map to TRBD1. Germline values: CDR1 GTSNPN, CDR2 SVGIG (reference sequence). The CDR3 totals 13 residues. The junction had 2 bases not matched to a gene; V was cut back by 2 bases and J by 5 bases. The CDR3 DNA is TGTGCCTGGAGTAGGGACAGGGGATATGGCTACACCTTC. Its translation: CAWSRDRGYGYTF.

The genes are TRBV12-3 or TRBV12-4 and TRBJ2-7; D perhaps matches TRBD2 (7 bases). V lost 5 bases and J 0 bases, leaving 26 bases between the germline ends. The CDR3 length is 19 residues. CDR3 in DNA: TGTGCCAGCAGTAGGTCAGTCCGGGGGGCTCCTACCCCCTCCTACGAGCAGTACTTC. The encoded protein is CASSRSVRGAPTPSYEQYF.

This clonotype was seen more than once but under ten times. This rearrangement joins TRBV20-1 to TRBJ2-1; D uncertain. Trimming left V 0 bases short and J 3 bases short, with 9 bases between. Germline V gene sequence: CDR1 DFQATT, CDR2 SNEGSKA (reference sequence). The CDR3 sequence is 14 residues long. Here the CDR3 reads CSAREIAVYNEQFF. CDR3 DNA: TGCAGTGCTAGAGAAATAGCAGTCTACAATGAGCAGTTCTTC.

The genes are TRBV10-3 and TRBJ2-3; D unresolved. The CDR3 totals 15 residues. CDR1 is ENHRY, CDR2 SYGVKD, per germline. V lost 7 bases and J lost 1, with 15 bases in between. The CDR3 loop is CAIMVAPGRTDTQYF. CDR3 coding DNA: TGTGCCATCATGGTTGCCCCCGGGCGCACAGATACGCAGTATTTT.

The J gene is TRBJ2-1, the V gene TRBV12-3 or TRBV12-4; TRBD2 matches 13 bases. The ends lost 7 bases at V and 3 bases at J; junction bases unmatched: 9. The CDR3 runs to 17 residues. The CDR3 DNA reads TGTGCCAGCATTAAAGGACTAGCGGGAGCAATCTACAATGAGCAGTTCTTC. Its protein product is CASIKGLAGAIYNEQFF.

As DNA, the CDR3 is TGTGCCAGTAGGTCACAGGGGACATACGAGCAGTACTTC. Translated: CASRSQGTYEQYF. This chain links TRBV19 with TRBJ2-7, with 7 bases that match TRBD1. Unmatched junction bases numbered 6, after V lost 6 bases and J lost 4 bases. Germline CDR1 reads LNHDA; CDR2 reads SQIVND (reference sequence). This CDR3 spans 13 amino acids.

This clonotype was counted a few times. This chain links TRBV7-2 with TRBJ2-1; a possible D gene is TRBD1 (5 bases). The germline V and J ends were trimmed by 4 bases and 8 bases, with 9 bases remaining between them. The CDR3 loop spans 12 amino acids. From germline, CDR1 is SGHTA and CDR2 FQGNSA. The CDR3 sequence: CASSSGQYEQFF. For the CDR3, the DNA is TGTGCCAGCAGCTCCGGACAATATGAGCAGTTCTTC.

This clonotype was picked up a small number of times. A read error may account for a junction end that differs from germline. V gene TRBV12-3 or TRBV12-4 combines with J gene TRBJ1-1, with no clear D. This CDR3 has 13 amino acids. The chain's CDR3 is CASSLDPNSEAFF. The CDR3 nucleotides read TGTGCCAGCAGTCTGGACCCCAACAGTGAAGCTTTCTTT.

This chain connects TRBV4-2 to TRBJ2-2, with D perhaps matching TRBD1 (5 bases). CDR1 LGHNA and CDR2 YNFKEQ come from the germline V gene. Trimming took 0 bases from V and 2 from J, leaving 10 bases between them. CDR3 size: 16 residues. CDR3 region: CASSQEDRINTGELFF. The CDR3 nucleotides read TGTGCCAGCAGCCAAGAAGACAGAATAAACACCGGGGAGCTGTTTTTT.